Listed here are 13 T cell receptor beta chains from one sample, sequenced in a study of spatial heterogeneity in lung cancer. One entry per CDR3 protein, called by TCRdb with MiXCR from the 5' RACE reads. The sample has around 120,000 distinct CDR3 sequences; 10% to 15% are singletons. Time point meaning: blood at routine non-recurrence follow-up after resection. The authors sequenced whole RNA from tumor, nontumor lung or frozen PBMC without sorting. Sequences were derived from PBMCs, sampled at follow-up. The receptor source for this set is a male donor with early-stage non-small cell lung cancer.

This clonotype came up a few times. The rearrangement links TRBV28 to TRBJ1-3, with D maybe TRBD1 (6 bases). Germline V gene lookup returns CDR1 MDHEN and CDR2 SYDVKM. The CDR3 loop spans 16 amino acids. Trimming took 10 bases from V and 2 from J, leaving 21 bases between them. Here the CDR3 reads CATNRPSGGTGNTIYF. DNA for the CDR3: TGTGCCACCAATAGGCCCAGCGGGGGCACTGGAAACACCATATATTTT.

This clonotype was seen ten or more times. The chain joins TRBV5-5 to TRBJ1-1; 7 bases agree with TRBD1. V was pared by 6 bases and J by 1 base, with 6 bases of the junction left unmatched. CDR1 and CDR2 (germline): SGHKS, YYEKEE (reference sequence). The CDR3 spans 14 residues. CDR3 region: CASTLDRENTEAFF. The CDR3 DNA follows: TGTGCCAGCACCCTTGACAGGGAGAACACTGAAGCTTTCTTT.

The table lists this clonotype with many counts. V is TRBV11-2 and J is TRBJ2-5, with a possible D match to TRBD2 (7 bases). The ends were cut back, 1 base at V and 5 bases at J, with 17 bases in the middle. CDR3 size: 16 residues. CDR1 is SGHAT, CDR2 FQNNGV, per germline. CDR3 residues: CASSLAAHRGAETQYF. The CDR3 region has the DNA TGTGCCAGCAGCTTAGCCGCTCACCGGGGGGCGGAGACCCAGTACTTC.

The chain is built from TRBV10-3 and TRBJ2-2; 14 bases map to TRBD2. J lost 5 bases, V lost 4 bases, and 9 bases had no gene match. Looked up from germline, CDR1 is ENHRY and CDR2 is SYGVKD. CDR3 length equals 18 residues. Here the CDR3 reads CAISAGTSGGLRTGELFF. The CDR3 coding sequence is TGTGCCATCAGTGCCGGGACTAGCGGGGGCCTGAGGACCGGGGAGCTGTTTTTT.

The rearrangement links TRBV5-1 to TRBJ2-5, with D possibly TRBD1 on 5 matching bases. Per germline, CDR1 SGHRS and CDR2 YFSETQ. V lost 3 bases and J 4 bases, leaving 13 bases between the germline ends. The CDR3 sequence is 14 residues long. CDR3 nucleotides: TGCGCCAGCAGCTGGGCAGGGCCACGAGAGACCCAGTACTTC. This codes for CASSWAGPRETQYF.

V and J are TRBV12-3 or TRBV12-4 and TRBJ1-1; no definite D call. The CDR3 extends over 13 amino acids. Trimming left V 3 bases short and J 0 bases short, with 5 bases between. CDR3 region: CASSLVLNTEAFF. In nucleotides, the CDR3 is TGTGCCAGCAGTTTGGTGTTGAACACTGAAGCTTTCTTT.

This clonotype turned up a few times. The rearrangement uses TRBV11-1 and TRBJ2-3; TRBD2 might be the D (6 bases). The CDR3 has 15 amino acids. V lost 3 bases and J 0 bases, leaving 10 bases between the germline ends. From germline, CDR1 is SGHAT and CDR2 FQDESV (reference sequence). The CDR3 region has the DNA TGTGCCAGCAGCTTGACTAGTCCCAGCACAGATACGCAGTATTTT. Amino acids: CASSLTSPSTDTQYF.

The V gene is TRBV5-5, the J gene TRBJ2-7; 7 bases align to TRBD1. Trimming took 4 bases from V and 3 from J; bases not matched to a gene: 4. Germline CDR1 SGHKS, CDR2 YYEKEE (reference sequence). This CDR3 spans 13 amino acids. The CDR3 protein is CASSTRQGYEQYF. For the CDR3, the DNA is TGTGCCAGCAGCACAAGACAGGGCTACGAGCAGTACTTC. The full variable domain, with the rest looked up from reference TRBV5-5 and TRBJ2-7, is DAGVTQSPTHLIKTRGQQVTLRCSPISGHKSVSWYQQVLGQGPQFIFQYYEKEERGRGNFPDRFSARQFPNYSSELNVNALLLGDSALYLCASSTRQGYEQYFGPGTRLTVT.

The chain recombines TRBV20-1 with TRBJ2-7, with a tentative D call TRBD1 (6 bases). This CDR3 contains 11 residues. Germline assignment: CDR1 DFQATT and CDR2 SNEGSKA (reference sequence). V dropped 5 bases and J dropped 4 bases, with 9 bases sitting between them. The CDR3 region is CSAYREYEQYF. CDR3 nucleotide sequence: TGCAGTGCTTACAGGGAATACGAGCAGTACTTC.

This clonotype was found a few times. CDR3 sequence reads: CASSPHRVSYEQYF. The DNA of the CDR3 is TGTGCCAGCAGTCCTCACAGGGTAAGCTACGAGCAGTACTTC. The chain recombines TRBV12-3 or TRBV12-4 with TRBJ2-7; TRBD1 might be the D (6 bases). V lost 5 bases to trimming and J lost 3 bases, with 14 bases between them. The CDR3 is 14 residues long.

The chain links TRBV2 to TRBJ1-4, with D hard to call. Between the trimmed V and J ends, which lost 7 bases and 5 bases, there was a span of 17 bases. The CDR3 extends over 15 amino acids. Per germline, CDR1 SNHLY and CDR2 FYNNEI. Here the CDR3 DNA reads TGTGCCAGCATGGTGTCGGGGATTGAGAATGAAAAACTGTTTTTT. This gives the protein CASMVSGIENEKLFF.

This clonotype has a handful of counts. The J gene is TRBJ2-5, the V gene TRBV7-6, with a possible D match to TRBD2 (6 bases). Germline V CDR1 and CDR2: SGHVS, FNYEAQ. This CDR3 is 15 amino acids long. The V and J ends lost 6 bases and 2 bases respectively, with 16 bases between them. This CDR3 reads CASSRRWGVQETQYF. As DNA, the CDR3 is TGTGCCAGCAGTCGGCGATGGGGGGTTCAAGAGACCCAGTACTTC.

This clonotype was counted only a few times. The chain combines TRBV6-5 with TRBJ1-1; 7 positions agree with TRBD1. The V gene's germline CDR1 is MNHEY and CDR2 SVGAGI. V dropped 5 bases and J dropped 9; count of bases not matched to a gene: 6. This CDR3 comprises 12 residues. CDR3: CASSPSTGKAFF. The CDR3, as DNA: TGTGCCAGCAGTCCTTCGACAGGGAAAGCTTTCTTT.